This TCR beta chain was observed in a study of T cell responses to AZD1222 COVID-19 vaccine. Across the whole study: The analysis combined second doses at about 4 or about 12 weeks.

With respect to this clone: As yet, its antigen is unknown.

V gave up 4 bases and J gave up 1 base; unmatched junction bases: 12. From germline, CDR1 is MNHNS and CDR2 SASEGT. The CDR3 is made up of 19 amino acids. Study outcomes and limitations: Mapped onto spike, vaccine-associated CD4 TCRs spanned it and were dominant at 160-218 and 743-854. Mostly white British, mostly female donors; authors suggested clonal diversity may be underestimated.

Profiled with immunoSEQ multiplex PCR; TCRdb holds only in-frame clones, not every one. The sample has approximately 180,000 clones, 80% to 95% seen once; the top ten hold about 10%. The V call is TRBV6-1, the J call TRBJ2-2, with 10 bases aligning to TRBD2. The sequencing used peripheral blood, collected on day 0 of AZD1222 vaccination. The TCR was taken from an adult in good health. CDR3 loop: CASSGRRASGSQNTGELFF. The DNA for the CDR3 is TGTGCCAGCAGTGGAAGGAGGGCTAGCGGGAGCCAGAACACCGGGGAGCTGTTTTTT.